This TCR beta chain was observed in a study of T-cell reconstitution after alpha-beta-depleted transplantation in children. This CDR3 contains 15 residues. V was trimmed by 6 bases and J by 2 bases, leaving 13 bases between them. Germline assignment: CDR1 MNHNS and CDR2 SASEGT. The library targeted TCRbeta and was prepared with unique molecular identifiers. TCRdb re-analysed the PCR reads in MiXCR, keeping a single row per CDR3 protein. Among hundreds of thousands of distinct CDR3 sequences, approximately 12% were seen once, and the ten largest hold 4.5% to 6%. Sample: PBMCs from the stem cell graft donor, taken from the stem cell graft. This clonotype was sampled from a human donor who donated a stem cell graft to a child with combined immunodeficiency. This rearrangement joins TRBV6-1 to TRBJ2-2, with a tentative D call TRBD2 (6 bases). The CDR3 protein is CASRVGLRNTGELFF. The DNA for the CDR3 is TGTGCCAGCAGGGTGGGACTGAGAAACACCGGGGAGCTGTTTTTT.